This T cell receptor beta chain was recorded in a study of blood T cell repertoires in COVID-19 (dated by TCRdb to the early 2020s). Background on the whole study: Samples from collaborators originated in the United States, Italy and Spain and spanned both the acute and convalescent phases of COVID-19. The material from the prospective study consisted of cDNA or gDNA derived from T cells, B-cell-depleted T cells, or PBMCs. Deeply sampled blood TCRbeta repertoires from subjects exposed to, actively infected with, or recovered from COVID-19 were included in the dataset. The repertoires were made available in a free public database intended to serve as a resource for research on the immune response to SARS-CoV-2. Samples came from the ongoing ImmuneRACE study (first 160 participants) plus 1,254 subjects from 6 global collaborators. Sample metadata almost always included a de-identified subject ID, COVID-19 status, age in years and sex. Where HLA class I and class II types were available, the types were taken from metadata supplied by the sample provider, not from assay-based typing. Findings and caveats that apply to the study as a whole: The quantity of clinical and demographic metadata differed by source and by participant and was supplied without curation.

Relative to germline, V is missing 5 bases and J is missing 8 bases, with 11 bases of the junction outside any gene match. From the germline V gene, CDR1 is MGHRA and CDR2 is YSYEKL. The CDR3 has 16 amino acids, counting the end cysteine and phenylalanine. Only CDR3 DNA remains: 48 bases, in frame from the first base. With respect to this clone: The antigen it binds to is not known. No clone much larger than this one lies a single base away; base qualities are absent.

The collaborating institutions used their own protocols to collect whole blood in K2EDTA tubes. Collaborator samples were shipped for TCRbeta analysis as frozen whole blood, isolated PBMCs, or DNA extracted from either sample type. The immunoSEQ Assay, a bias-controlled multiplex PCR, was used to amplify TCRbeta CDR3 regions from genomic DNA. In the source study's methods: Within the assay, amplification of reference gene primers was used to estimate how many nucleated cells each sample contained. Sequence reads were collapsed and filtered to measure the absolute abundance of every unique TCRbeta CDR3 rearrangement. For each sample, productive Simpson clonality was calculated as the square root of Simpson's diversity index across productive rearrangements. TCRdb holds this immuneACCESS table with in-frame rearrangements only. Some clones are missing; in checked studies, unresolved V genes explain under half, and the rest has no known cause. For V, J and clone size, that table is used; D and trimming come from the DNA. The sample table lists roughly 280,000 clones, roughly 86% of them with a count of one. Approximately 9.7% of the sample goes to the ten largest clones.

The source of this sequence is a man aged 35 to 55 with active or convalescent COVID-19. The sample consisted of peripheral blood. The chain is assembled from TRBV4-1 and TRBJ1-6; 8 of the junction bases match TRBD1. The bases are TGCGCCAGCAGCTTCCTATGGGCAGGGGGCGATTCACCCCTCCACTTT. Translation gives CASSFLWAGGDSPLHF.